The 20 T cell receptor beta chains in this list originate from one sample, sequenced in a study of a mutant IDH1 vaccine in newly diagnosed glioma (dated by TCRdb to the early 2020s). Antigens of these TCRs are unknown. Libraries were constructed by the immunoSEQ multiplex PCR assay. The clones in this table, taken by TCRdb from immuneACCESS, are in-frame only. Not every clone is retained; where verified, under half of the shortfall comes from an unresolved V gene, and the cause of the rest is unknown. The sample table holds fewer than 150,000 clones, of which roughly 90% were seen once. Around 0.6% of the sample is held by the ten biggest clonotypes. Explained via the paper, the time point label denotes: week 11, during vaccination. Each vaccine dose, consisting of 300 ug of a 20-mer mutant IDH1 peptide in Montanide, was administered subcutaneously with topical imiquimod. This specimen was PBMCs, taken from a glioma patient whose treatment included an IDH1 peptide vaccine. All receptors come from a woman in her 50s with glioma.

This chain uses TRBV5-4 with TRBJ2-7; no reliable D call. V was clipped by 2 bases and J by 5 bases, with 11 bases between them. The germline V gene encodes CDR1 SGHNT and CDR2 YYREEE (reference sequence). The CDR3 covers 13 residues. The CDR3, as DNA: TGTGCCAGCAGCTTAGGACGGTCCCACGAGCAGTACTTC. Protein product: CASSLGRSHEQYF.

The table lists this clone with a few counts. The V gene is TRBV28, the J gene TRBJ1-4, with a possible D match to TRBD1 (6 bases). V lost 2 bases to trimming and J lost 8 bases, with 15 bases between them. The CDR3 covers 15 residues. CDR1 is MDHEN and CDR2 is SYDVKM in the germline V gene. The CDR3 region has the DNA TGTGCCAGCAGTTTAGTACAGGGATCTGTGGAAAAACTGTTTTTT. Amino acids: CASSLVQGSVEKLFF.

This chain links TRBV7-9 with TRBJ2-7; 9 bases match TRBD2. The CDR3 is made up of 16 amino acids. Germline V gene lookup returns CDR1 SEHNR and CDR2 FQNEAQ (reference sequence). Trimming removed 5 bases from V and 0 bases from J; junction bases left unmatched: 8. The DNA of the CDR3 is TGTGCCAGCAGCCTCCGAGCGGGAGGAAGCTCCTACGAGCAGTACTTC. This codes for CASSLRAGGSSYEQYF.

This rearrangement joins TRBV27 to TRBJ1-5; possible D gene TRBD1, 5 bases. Germline loops: CDR1 MNHEY, CDR2 SMNVEV (reference sequence). This CDR3 region has 14 residues. The V and J ends lost 3 bases and 7 bases respectively, with 13 bases between them. As DNA, the CDR3 is TGTGCCAGCAGTTTGTCGGGGGGTTACCAGCCCCAGCATTTT. This sequence encodes CASSLSGGYQPQHF.

The rearrangement links TRBV29-1 to TRBJ2-7, with unresolved D. This CDR3 spans 13 amino acids. CDR1 SQVTM and CDR2 ANQGSEA come from the germline V gene. Trimming took 2 bases from V and 2 from J, leaving 10 bases between them. CDR3 bases: TGCAGCGTTGAATCAGACGGACCCTACGAGCAGTACTTC. Its translation is CSVESDGPYEQYF.

This sequence joins TRBV29-1 and TRBJ1-5; 7 bases align to TRBD1. J was trimmed by 4 bases and V by 4 bases; bases with no gene match: 4. Germline V gives CDR1 SQVTM, CDR2 ANQGSEA. The CDR3 spans 13 residues. The DNA of the CDR3 is TGCAGCGTTGCCCGGGACAGAAATCAGCCCCAGCATTTT. Translated, it gives CSVARDRNQPQHF.

The chain joins TRBV9 to TRBJ1-3, with D hard to call. With 0 bases removed from V and 1 base from J, the gap between germline ends came to 5 bases. The CDR3 loop spans 14 amino acids. From germline, CDR1 is SGDLS and CDR2 YYNGEE. CDR3 loop: CASSVATSGNTIYF. CDR3 nucleotide sequence: TGTGCCAGCAGCGTAGCGACATCTGGAAACACCATATATTTT.

The chain uses TRBV7-3 and TRBJ2-2; D is unresolved. The length of the CDR3 is 13 residues. Trimming left V 2 bases short and J 5 bases short, with 6 bases between. The V gene's germline CDR1 is SGHTA and CDR2 FQGTGA. The CDR3 DNA reads as TGTGCCAGCAGCTTACTAGGAACCGGGGAGCTGTTTTTT. Amino acids: CASSLLGTGELFF.

V gene TRBV29-1 combines with J gene TRBJ2-1; D might be TRBD2 (6 bases). Trimming stripped 3 bases from V and 2 bases from J, with 23 bases between. Germline-derived CDR1 and CDR2 are SQVTM and ANQGSEA. CDR3 size: 18 residues. The CDR3 sequence: CSVEGQGLRAGTYNEQFF. The CDR3 bases are TGCAGCGTTGAGGGTCAGGGACTTCGTGCGGGTACCTACAATGAGCAGTTCTTC.

V is TRBV27 and J is TRBJ2-1, with D possibly being TRBD1 or TRBD2 (7 bases each). CDR1 MNHEY and CDR2 SMNVEV come from the germline V gene (reference sequence). The CDR3 contains 15 residues. V was cut by 6 bases and J by 6 bases, with 18 bases left in between. CDR3 nucleotides: TGTGCCAGCAGGCCAGGGGGGGGGCCCCTCAATGAGCAGTTCTTC. Protein product: CASRPGGGPLNEQFF.

V is TRBV5-6 and J is TRBJ2-7; no reliable D call. Germline V lookup: CDR1 SGHDT, CDR2 YYEEEE. With 5 bases removed from V and 1 base from J, the gap between germline ends came to 10 bases. CDR3 size: 13 residues. The CDR3 DNA follows: TGTGCCAGCAGGGCCGACCTGTCCTACGAGCAGTACTTC. It translates to CASRADLSYEQYF.

This chain connects TRBV29-1 to TRBJ2-7; D unresolved. Germline-derived CDR1 and CDR2 are SQVTM and ANQGSEA. V lost 0 bases and J lost 7, with 16 bases in between. This CDR3 spans 14 amino acids. The CDR3 sequence is CSVEEDRESWEQYF. In DNA form, the CDR3 reads TGCAGCGTTGAAGAGGACCGTGAGTCTTGGGAGCAGTACTTC.

The chain employs TRBV6-1 and TRBJ1-2; no firm D call. From germline, CDR1 is MNHNS and CDR2 SASEGT. Trimming shortened V by 2 bases and J by 5 bases, and 6 bases separated the two germline ends. The length of the CDR3 is 12 residues. The CDR3 nucleotides read TGTGCCAGCAGTGAATCCGGGTATGGCTACACCTTC. Translating gives CASSESGYGYTF.

A single count supports this clone. The chain employs TRBV27 and TRBJ2-7; TRBD2 matches at 10 bases. The germline CDR1 and CDR2 sequences are MNHEY and SMNVEV (reference sequence). V was pared by 5 bases and J by 2 bases, with 12 bases of the junction left unmatched. This CDR3 spans 17 amino acids. The CDR3 DNA sequence: TGTGCCAGCAGTACCTCCCTTGGGAGCGGGAGGGCCTACGAGCAGTACTTC. This encodes CASSTSLGSGRAYEQYF.

The chain links TRBV6-1 to TRBJ1-1; no definite D call. Trimming stripped 2 bases from V and 6 bases from J, with 19 bases between. The germline gives CDR1 MNHNS, CDR2 SASEGT. This CDR3 has 16 amino acids. The CDR3 spells CASSEYGMSRAAEAFF. The CDR3 DNA follows: TGTGCCAGCAGTGAATATGGGATGAGCCGAGCGGCTGAAGCTTTCTTT.

The J gene is TRBJ1-2, the V gene TRBV2; 7 nucleotides match TRBD1. The CDR3 is 14 residues long. Germline V lookup: CDR1 SNHLY, CDR2 FYNNEI. V gave up 5 bases and J gave up 6 bases; unmatched junction bases: 9. CDR3 loop: CASSHPGQADGYTF. CDR3 bases: TGTGCCAGCAGTCATCCCGGACAGGCTGATGGCTACACCTTC.

The gene calls are TRBV6-1 and TRBJ1-1; D gene unclear. CDR1 MNHNS and CDR2 SASEGT come from the germline V gene. V was pared by 3 bases and J by 1 base, with 6 bases between. The CDR3 extends over 13 amino acids. CDR3: CASSDRPNTEAFF. CDR3 DNA: TGTGCCAGCAGTGACAGGCCGAACACTGAAGCTTTCTTT.

This sequence joins TRBV7-3 and TRBJ2-3, with D possibly being TRBD1 or TRBD2 (5 bases each). V was cut by 5 bases and J by 5 bases, with 11 bases left in between. This CDR3 has 13 amino acids. Germline CDR1 SGHTA, CDR2 FQGTGA. The CDR3 bases are TGTGCCAGCAGCAGCCGGGACGGAGATACGCAGTATTTT. Residues: CASSSRDGDTQYF.

This clone occurred a few times. The chain employs TRBV18 and TRBJ1-3; 8 nucleotides agree with TRBD1. Germline trimming cut 4 bases from V and 4 bases from J; bases unmatched to any gene: 6. The CDR3 sequence is 15 residues long. Germline V CDR1 and CDR2: KGHSH, LQKENI. The CDR3 nucleotides read TGTGCCAGCTCACGTGGACAGGGAGAAGGAAACACCATATATTTT. Residues: CASSRGQGEGNTIYF.

V and J are TRBV7-2 and TRBJ1-4; 7 nucleotides match TRBD1. The ends lost 5 bases at V and 6 bases at J; junction bases unmatched: 6. The CDR3 extends over 14 amino acids. Germline CDR1 and CDR2: SGHTA and FQGNSA. The CDR3 DNA follows: TGTGCCAGCAGCCTGACAGGGAGGGATGAAAAACTGTTTTTT. This gives the protein CASSLTGRDEKLFF.